This TCR beta chain was sequenced in a study of early T cells in non-severe SARS-CoV-2 infection. Across the whole study: Sequencing input comprised bulk RNA from unsorted whole blood; chain pairing was not available. Regarding the study as a whole: The VDJdb matching leaned toward anti-spike CD8 responses and overlooked private and CD4 specificities.

With V trimmed by 1 base and J by 4 bases, 3 bases remained unmatched. Germline V CDR1 and CDR2: DFQATT, SNEGSKA (reference sequence). The CDR3 has 14 residues. Individual cDNA molecules carried attached unique molecular identifiers. TCRdb reanalysed the 5' RACE reads using MiXCR and keeps one entry per CDR3 protein. The sample has more than 80,000 distinct CDR3 sequences; roughly 11% are singletons. Many counts were recorded for this clonotype. Its antigen is undetermined. The chain joins TRBV20-1 to TRBJ2-7; 11 bases agree with TRBD2. The receptor's source is an adult who was a healthcare worker with PCR-confirmed SARS-CoV-2 infection or an uninfected control (not recorded which). Sequencing was done on a sample of whole blood. The chain's CDR3 is CSARVAGGRYEQYF. CDR3 nucleotides: TGCAGTGCTAGAGTAGCGGGGGGGCGGTACGAGCAGTACTTC.